This entry is about one TCR beta chain. This clone is medium-sized (0.01 to 0.1%). Its antigen is not yet known. No quality values exist for individual bases; no much larger clone is one base distant. Collaborating institutions collected whole blood in K2EDTA tubes following their own protocols. Collaborator samples were shipped for TCRbeta analysis as frozen whole blood, isolated PBMCs, or DNA extracted from either sample type. The immunoSEQ Assay, a bias-controlled multiplex PCR, was used to amplify TCRbeta CDR3 regions from genomic DNA. Per the original workflow: The number of nucleated cells in each sample was estimated by amplification of reference gene primers within the assay. Sequence reads were collapsed and filtered to measure the absolute abundance of every unique TCRbeta CDR3 rearrangement. For each sample, productive Simpson clonality was calculated as the square root of Simpson's diversity index across productive rearrangements. Entries here come from immuneACCESS through TCRdb and include only in-frame sequences with V and J called. Some clones fail to appear in such tables; in the studies checked, an unresolved V gene covers under half of the shortfall, and the cause of the remainder is unknown. V and J calls and clone size are those listed in that table; D and trimming were worked out from the DNA. The sample table lists 50,000 to 60,000 clones, around nine tenths of them with a count of one. The ten largest clones take up about 26% of the sample.

This specimen comes from a study of blood T cell repertoires in COVID-19 (dated by TCRdb to about 2020). About the full investigation: Collaborator samples came from the United States, Italy and Spain and covered acute and convalescent phases of COVID-19. The material from the prospective study consisted of cDNA or gDNA derived from T cells, B-cell-depleted T cells, or PBMCs. The dataset comprised deeply sampled blood TCRbeta repertoires from subjects exposed to, actively infected with, or recovered from COVID-19. The repertoires were released in a freely available public database meant as a resource for research on the immune response to SARS-CoV-2. Samples came from the ongoing ImmuneRACE study (first 160 participants) plus 1,254 subjects from 6 global collaborators. A de-identified subject ID, COVID-19 status, age in years and sex were almost always included in the sample metadata. Where available, HLA class I and class II types were taken from metadata supplied by the sample provider and were not determined by assay-based typing.

The study at large found these results: The amount of clinical and demographic metadata varied by source and participant and was provided uncurated.

Sequencing input: peripheral blood. The sequence was collected from a human donor in a cohort sampled during active COVID-19.

The CDR3 protein: CASSYRESGTDTQYF. The sequenced DNA is TGTGCCAGCAGTTACAGGGAGTCTGGCACAGATACGCAGTATTTT. The rearranged chain carries TRBV28 and TRBJ2-3, with a weak D call of TRBD1 (6 bases match). Taken from the germline V gene, the CDR1 and CDR2 loops are MDHEN and SYDVKM. The CDR3 goes from the cysteine to the phenylalanine over 15 residues. CDR3 DNA is the only sequence kept; it has 45 bases, read in frame from the first base. The V end loses 4 bases and the J end loses 1 base, and a stretch of 12 bases separates them.